Listed below are T cell receptor beta chains from one sample, sequenced in a study of blood T cell repertoires in COVID-19. The table came from immunoSEQ multiplex PCR; TCRdb's copy has only in-frame clones and leaves some out. The repertoire includes some 240,000 clones, around 86% of them detected once, and around 6% sits in the top ten. The sample comprised peripheral blood. These receptors all stem from a man in his 60s who had recovered from COVID-19. CDR3s include the opening cysteine and the closing phenylalanine or tryptophan. A D gene is named only where the DNA matches it firmly.

j_call v_call d_call cdr3_aa
TRBJ2-1 TRBV29-1 TRBD2 CSVVVEAGLYNEQFF
TRBJ1-3 TRBV28 TRBD1 CASSYLRDSGNTIYF
TRBJ2-1 TRBV2 TRBD1 CASSADRGRNEQFF
TRBJ1-5 TRBV27 NA CASSSPGTHNQPQHF
TRBJ2-1 TRBV10-1 TRBD2 CASALLGLAGNEQFF
TRBJ2-1 TRBV4-2 NA CASSQDHQGGRNEQFF
TRBJ2-5 TRBV5-8 TRBD2 CASSLGLAGDQETQYF
TRBJ2-7 TRBV7-3 TRBD1 CASSSRQGGEQYF
TRBJ1-3 TRBV6-6 TRBD1 CASSYSGGANTIYF
TRBJ1-5 TRBV29-1 TRBD1 CSVLTGGGSNQPQHF
TRBJ2-3 TRBV5-1 NA CASSLVQSSTDTQYF
TRBJ2-3 TRBV7-3 TRBD2 CASSSRLAGEVDTQYF
TRBJ2-5 TRBV28 TRBD1 CVAGGAGTQYF
TRBJ2-2 TRBV24-1 NA CATSDTLTATGELFF
TRBJ1-5 TRBV4-1 NA CASSQAWTENQPQHF
TRBJ2-1 TRBV5-1 TRBD2 CASSYSLAGSNEQFF
TRBJ2-7 TRBV7-2 TRBD2 CASSLAVTSGSYEQYF
TRBJ2-5 TRBV24-1 TRBD1 CATSDSGQGDAETQYF
TRBJ2-1 TRBV4-3 TRBD1 CASSRQGDRPHNEQFF
TRBJ1-6 TRBV7-8 NA CASLMLGRDSPLHF
TRBJ1-4 TRBV6-5 TRBD1 CASSYGDRNNEKLFF
TRBJ2-3 TRBV7-3 NA CASSLGGATDTQYF
TRBJ2-7 TRBV18 TRBD1 CASSPLGRDRASEQYF
TRBJ2-5 TRBV30 TRBD2 CAWRYTGTRRETQYF
TRBJ2-7 TRBV9 TRBD1 CASSVPATGGNYEQYF
TRBJ2-5 TRBV28 TRBD2 CASSTLAGGPKTQYF
TRBJ2-1 TRBV7-3 TRBD2 CASSPSGGRSYNEQFF
TRBJ2-1 TRBV5-1 TRBD2 CASSGPEGRGAYNEQFF
TRBJ1-2 TRBV5-1 NA CASSLDISTGIGGYTF
TRBJ1-1 TRBV4-3 NA CASSQDMNTEAFF
TRBJ1-1 TRBV3-1/TRBV3-2 NA CASSQGGAEAFF
TRBJ2-7 TRBV4-1 NA CASSPLLRGNEQYF
TRBJ2-1 TRBV3-1/TRBV3-2 TRBD2 CASSQAVLSGGSYNEQFF
TRBJ2-2 TRBV6-5 TRBD1 CASRQYVQGPEELFF
TRBJ1-3 TRBV14 NA CASSQGPPGSGNTIYF
TRBJ2-3 TRBV12-3/TRBV12-4 NA CASSPPSDTQYF
TRBJ1-2 TRBV4-1 NA CASSQDLWPYNNGYTF
TRBJ2-5 TRBV6-5 NA CASSQAFQETQYF
TRBJ2-5 TRBV9 NA CASSVGSVQETQYF
TRBJ2-1 TRBV29-1 TRBD2 CSVPRLAAYNEQFF
TRBJ1-2 TRBV10-2 TRBD1 CASSDPTGSESYTF
TRBJ1-5 TRBV7-2 NA CASSLGGDSNQPQHF
TRBJ2-1 TRBV9 TRBD2 CASSRTGTSGRGSSYNEQFF
TRBJ1-4 TRBV27 TRBD1 CASSPQGARTNEKLFF
TRBJ1-4 TRBV7-3 TRBD1 CASSQNRGEKLFF
TRBJ1-5 TRBV19 NA CASPRGGRNQPQHF
TRBJ1-2 TRBV24-1 NA CATSGGLLYGYTF
TRBJ2-7 TRBV18 NA CASSTGQGQSYEQYF
TRBJ1-2 TRBV10-3 TRBD1 CAISEPDRGQKGGYTF
TRBJ1-5 TRBV6-5 TRBD1 CASRETGNQPQHF
TRBJ2-4 TRBV28 TRBD2 CASSRSGSVKNIQYF
TRBJ1-1 TRBV3-1/TRBV3-2 NA CASSQRTGSGTEAFF
TRBJ1-1 TRBV7-3 TRBD1 CASRLRGTGTNTEAFF
TRBJ2-3 TRBV7-6 NA CASSLGTELRIADTQYF
TRBJ2-5 TRBV19 NA CASRVEAVSETQYF
TRBJ1-1 TRBV21-1 NA CASSKVQANTEAFF
TRBJ1-6 TRBV6-1 NA CASSEAYNSPLHF